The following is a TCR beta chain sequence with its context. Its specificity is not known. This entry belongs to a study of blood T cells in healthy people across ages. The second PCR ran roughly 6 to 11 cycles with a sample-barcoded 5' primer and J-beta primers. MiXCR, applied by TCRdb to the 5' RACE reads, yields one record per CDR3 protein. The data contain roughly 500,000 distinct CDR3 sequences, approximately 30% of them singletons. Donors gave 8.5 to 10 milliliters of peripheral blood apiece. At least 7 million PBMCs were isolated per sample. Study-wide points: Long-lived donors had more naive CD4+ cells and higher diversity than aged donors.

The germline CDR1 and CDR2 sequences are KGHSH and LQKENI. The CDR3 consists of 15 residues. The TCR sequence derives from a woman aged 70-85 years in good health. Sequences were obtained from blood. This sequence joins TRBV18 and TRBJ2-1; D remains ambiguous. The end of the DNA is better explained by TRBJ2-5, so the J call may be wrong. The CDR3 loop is CASSPTGPPSETQYF. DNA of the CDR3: TGTGCCAGCTCACCAACCGGACCGCCCTCGGAGACCCAGTACTTC.